This T cell receptor (beta chain) was captured by sequencing in a study of technical replicates of blood from several donors. The V and J ends lost 5 bases and 0 bases respectively, with 13 bases between them. Per the germline V gene, CDR1 is GTSNPN and CDR2 is SVGIG (reference sequence). The CDR3 loop spans 14 amino acids. Measured with immunoSEQ multiplex PCR; TCRdb has only the in-frame clones, and not every one. The table lists 50,000 or so clones, roughly 90% of them singletons. The gene calls are TRBV30 and TRBJ1-2, with D maybe TRBD1 (5 bases). The specimen sequenced was PBMCs. The receptor was derived from a human donor in good health. Some clones in this sample may be carry-over from other donors' samples. DNA of the CDR3: TGTGCCTGGCCACGCACAGGCTCTAACTATGGCTACACCTTC. This encodes CAWPRTGSNYGYTF.